Detailed here is one T cell receptor (beta chain). The data are from a study of blood T cell repertoires in COVID-19. Clones were sequenced by immunoSEQ multiplex PCR, and TCRdb holds only the in-frame ones, with some missing. This repertoire shows about 470,000 clones, around 90% found once; its top ten account for roughly 0.72%. Trimming removed 4 bases from V and 3 bases from J; junction bases left unmatched: 4. The length of the CDR3 is 14 residues. Germline lookup yields CDR1 MDHEN and CDR2 SYDVKM. The chain combines TRBV28 with TRBJ2-5, with 8 bases fitting TRBD1. What was sequenced was PBMCs or T cells enriched from blood (not recorded which). This TCR was recovered from a woman aged 18 to 35 who had recovered from COVID-19. The CDR3 reads CASSYPTGEETQYF. The CDR3 DNA reads TGTGCCAGCAGTTACCCGACAGGGGAAGAGACCCAGTACTTC.